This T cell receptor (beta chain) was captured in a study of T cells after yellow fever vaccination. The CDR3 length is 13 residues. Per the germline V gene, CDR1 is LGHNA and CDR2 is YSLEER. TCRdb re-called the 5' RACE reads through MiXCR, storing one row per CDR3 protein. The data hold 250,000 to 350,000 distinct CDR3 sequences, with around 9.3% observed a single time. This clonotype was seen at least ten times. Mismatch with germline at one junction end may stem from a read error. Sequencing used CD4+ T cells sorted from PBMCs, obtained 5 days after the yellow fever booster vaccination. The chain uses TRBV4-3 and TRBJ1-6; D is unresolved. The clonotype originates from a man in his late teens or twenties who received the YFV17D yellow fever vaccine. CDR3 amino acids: CASSQDLNLPLHF. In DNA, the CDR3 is TGCGCCAGCAGCCAAGATCTCAATTTACCCCTCCACTTT.